The entry below describes one T cell receptor (beta chain). These data belong to a study of cytomegalovirus exposure and HLA in healthy donors. CDR1 is ENHRY and CDR2 is SYGVKD in the germline V gene. The V and J ends lost 0 bases and 3 bases respectively, with 8 bases between them. The CDR3 sequence is 14 residues long. The PCR employed 60 Vbeta primers together with 13 Jbeta primers. Produced via immunoSEQ multiplex PCR; TCRdb's table is partial and in-frame only. The table shows 60,000 to 90,000 clones, with approximately 80% occurring only once. The receptor's source is a man aged 70-80 years in good health and CMV-seropositive. The sequencing sample was made of PBMCs. The gene calls are TRBV10-3 and TRBJ1-1, with a tentative D call TRBD1 (5 bases). The CDR3 nucleotides read TGTGCCATCAGTGAGTCGGGGGGTTACACTGAAGCTTTCTTT. Encoded protein: CAISESGGYTEAFF.